This TCR beta chain originates from a study of long-term antiretroviral therapy in people with HIV. Broader study findings: Whichever time point was examined, clones expanded before ART dominated the repertoire.

Running of the v3.0 immunoSEQ assay took place at survey level. Each sample had sequencing targeting roughly 40,000-55,000 T-cell genomes. Repertoires were generated with immunoSEQ multiplex PCR, while TCRdb's copy carries only in-frame clones and drops some. In the table there are fewer than 45,000 clones, 90% to 95% of which are singletons. Details on this clone: The antigen is not known.

The starting material was unsorted PBMCs, obtained 3.7 years after starting antiretroviral therapy. The TCR sequence derives from a woman between 45 and 60 years old with HIV.

The CDR3 region has the DNA TGTGCCAGCTCATCAGGGGATTATTCACCCCTCCACTTT. Protein sequence: CASSSGDYSPLHF. V gene TRBV18 combines with J gene TRBJ1-6, with D possibly matching TRBD1 (6 bases). CDR3 size: 13 residues. Trimming shortened V by 5 bases and J by 8 bases, and 10 bases separated the two germline ends. Germline V CDR1 and CDR2: KGHSH, LQKENI.